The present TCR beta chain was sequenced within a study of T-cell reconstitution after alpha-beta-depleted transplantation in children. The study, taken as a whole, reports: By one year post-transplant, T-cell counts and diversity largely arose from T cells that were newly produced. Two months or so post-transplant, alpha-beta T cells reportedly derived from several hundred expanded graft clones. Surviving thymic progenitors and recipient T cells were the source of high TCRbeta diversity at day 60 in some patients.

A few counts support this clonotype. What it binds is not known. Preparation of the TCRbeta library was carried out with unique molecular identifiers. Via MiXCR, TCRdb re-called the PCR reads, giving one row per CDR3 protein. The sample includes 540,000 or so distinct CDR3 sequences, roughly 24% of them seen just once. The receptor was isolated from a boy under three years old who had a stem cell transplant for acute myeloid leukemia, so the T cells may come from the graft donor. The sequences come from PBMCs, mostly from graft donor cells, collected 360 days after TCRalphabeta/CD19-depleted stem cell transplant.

CDR3 amino acids: CASSELGQGGNTGELFF. In DNA form, the CDR3 reads TGCGCCAGCAGTGAATTAGGACAGGGCGGGAACACCGGGGAGCTGTTTTTT. The gene calls are TRBV10-2 and TRBJ2-2; 8 positions agree with TRBD1. CDR3 size: 17 residues. V lost 3 bases, J lost 1 base, and 7 bases stayed unmatched. CDR1 and CDR2 from the germline V gene are WSHSY and SAAADI.